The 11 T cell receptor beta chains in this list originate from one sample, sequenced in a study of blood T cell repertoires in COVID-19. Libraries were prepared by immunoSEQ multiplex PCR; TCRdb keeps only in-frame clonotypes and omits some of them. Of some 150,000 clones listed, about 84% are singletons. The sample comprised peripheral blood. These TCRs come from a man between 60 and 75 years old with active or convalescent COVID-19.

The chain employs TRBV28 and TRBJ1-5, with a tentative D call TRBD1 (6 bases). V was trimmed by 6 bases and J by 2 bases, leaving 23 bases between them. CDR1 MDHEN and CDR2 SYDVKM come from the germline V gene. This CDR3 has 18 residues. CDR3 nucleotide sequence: TGTGCCAGCAGGCCCCAGTTTCTACAGGGTAGGGGCAATCAGCCCCAGCATTTT. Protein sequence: CASRPQFLQGRGNQPQHF.

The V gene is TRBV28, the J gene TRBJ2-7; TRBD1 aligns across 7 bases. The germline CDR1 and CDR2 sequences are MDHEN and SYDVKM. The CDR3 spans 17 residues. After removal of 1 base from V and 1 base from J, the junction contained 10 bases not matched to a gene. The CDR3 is CASSLFFSWDRSYEQYF. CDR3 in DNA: TGTGCCAGCAGTTTATTCTTTTCTTGGGACAGATCCTACGAGCAGTACTTC.

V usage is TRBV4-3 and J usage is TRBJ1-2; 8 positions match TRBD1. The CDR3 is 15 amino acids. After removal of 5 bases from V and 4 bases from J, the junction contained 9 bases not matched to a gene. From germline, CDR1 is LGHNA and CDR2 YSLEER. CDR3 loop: CASSSYGQGSYGYTF. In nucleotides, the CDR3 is TGCGCCAGCAGCTCATATGGACAGGGAAGCTATGGCTACACCTTC.

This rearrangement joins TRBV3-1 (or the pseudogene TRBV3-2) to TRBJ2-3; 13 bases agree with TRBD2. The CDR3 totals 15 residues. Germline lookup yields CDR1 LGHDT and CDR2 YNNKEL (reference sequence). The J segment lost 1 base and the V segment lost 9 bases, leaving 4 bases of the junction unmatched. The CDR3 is CARPGLAGRTDTQYF. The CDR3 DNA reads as TGTGCCAGACCGGGACTAGCGGGACGCACAGATACGCAGTATTTT.

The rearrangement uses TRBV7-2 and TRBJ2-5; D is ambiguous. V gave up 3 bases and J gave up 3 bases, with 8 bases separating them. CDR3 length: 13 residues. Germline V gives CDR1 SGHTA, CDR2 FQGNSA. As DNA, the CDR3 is TGTGCCAGCAGCTTGTTTGCTAAAGAGACCCAGTACTTC. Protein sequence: CASSLFAKETQYF.

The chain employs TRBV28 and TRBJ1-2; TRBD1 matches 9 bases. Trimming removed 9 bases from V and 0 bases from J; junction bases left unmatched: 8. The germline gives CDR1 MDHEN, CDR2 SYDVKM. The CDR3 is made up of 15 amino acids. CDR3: CARHTGGATNYGYTF. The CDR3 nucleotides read TGTGCCAGACATACAGGGGGCGCAACTAACTATGGCTACACCTTC.

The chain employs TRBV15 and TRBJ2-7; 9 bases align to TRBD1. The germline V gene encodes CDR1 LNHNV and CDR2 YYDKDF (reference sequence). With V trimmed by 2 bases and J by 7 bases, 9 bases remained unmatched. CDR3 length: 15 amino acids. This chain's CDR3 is CATSRHYRGLGEQYF. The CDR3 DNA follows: TGTGCCACCAGCAGACACTACAGGGGGCTGGGAGAGCAGTACTTC.

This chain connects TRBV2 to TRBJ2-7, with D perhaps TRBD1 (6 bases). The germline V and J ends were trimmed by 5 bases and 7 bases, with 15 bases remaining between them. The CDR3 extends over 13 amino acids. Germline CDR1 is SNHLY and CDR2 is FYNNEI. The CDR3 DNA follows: TGTGCCAGCAGTTACAGGACAGACGGGGAGCAGTACTTC. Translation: CASSYRTDGEQYF.

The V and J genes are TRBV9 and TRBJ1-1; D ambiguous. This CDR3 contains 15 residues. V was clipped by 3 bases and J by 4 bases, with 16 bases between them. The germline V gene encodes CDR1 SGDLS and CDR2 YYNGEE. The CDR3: CASSAITAPGTEAFF. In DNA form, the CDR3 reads TGTGCCAGCAGCGCCATTACGGCCCCGGGCACTGAAGCTTTCTTT.

In nucleotides, the CDR3 is TGTGCCAGCAGCTTACAGGGGGCACGACAGCCCCAGCATTTT. This encodes CASSLQGARQPQHF. The V and J genes are TRBV7-2 and TRBJ1-5; 8 bases are shared with TRBD1. Trimming removed 2 bases from V and 7 bases from J; junction bases left unmatched: 4. Germline CDR1 reads SGHTA; CDR2 reads FQGNSA. This CDR3 is 14 amino acids long.

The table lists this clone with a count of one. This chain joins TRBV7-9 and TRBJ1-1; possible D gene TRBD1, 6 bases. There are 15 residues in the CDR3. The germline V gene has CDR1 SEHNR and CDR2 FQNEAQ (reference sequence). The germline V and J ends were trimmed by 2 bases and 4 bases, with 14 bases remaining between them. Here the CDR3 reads CASSLNRGGGTEAFF. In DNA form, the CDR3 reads TGTGCCAGCAGCTTAAACCGGGGAGGGGGCACTGAAGCTTTCTTT. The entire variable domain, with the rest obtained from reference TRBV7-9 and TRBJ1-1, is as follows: DTGVSQNPRHKITKRGQNVTFRCDPISEHNRLYWYRQTLGQGPEFLTYFQNEAQLEKSRLLSDRFSAERPKGSFSTLEIQRTEQGDSAMYLCASSLNRGGGTEAFFGQGTRLTVV.